This T cell receptor beta chain is drawn from a study of siplizumab effects on memory and regulatory T cells. General study findings and limits: Sequences below about 10^-5 frequency were poorly captured, limiting mapping of alloreactive clones.

CDR1 and CDR2 (germline): SNHLY, FYNNEI. The CDR3 runs to 13 residues. The junction had 7 bases not matched to a gene; V was cut back by 11 bases and J by 5 bases. A note on this clone: Its specificity is not known.

Repertoires were generated with immunoSEQ multiplex PCR, while TCRdb's copy carries only in-frame clones and drops some. In the table there are fewer than 80,000 clones, roughly 93% of which are singletons. The sample was CD8+ T cells sorted from blood. This receptor was identified in a human donor in good health. The chain employs TRBV2 and TRBJ2-4; 9 positions match TRBD2. The CDR3 region is CASVAGAQNIQYF. CDR3 sequence (DNA): TGTGCCTCGGTAGCGGGGGCCCAAAACATTCAGTACTTC.